Listed below are T cell receptor beta chains from one sample, sequenced in a study of CD4 T cells in relation to SARS-CoV-2 and coronaviruses. Assay used: immunoSEQ multiplex PCR; TCRdb lists only in-frame clones, some missing. The table has roughly 63,000 clones, about 94% seen once. Source material: naive CD4+ T cells from PBMCs. The receptors come from a human donor in good health. Both conserved end residues are part of each CDR3. The D gene is left open where the match is weak. Only part of the rows carry a size: once, few, many, or a class if the clone is expanded.

v_gene	d_gene	j_gene	abundance	CDR3aa	CDR3nt
TRBV29-1	NA	TRBJ2-1	NA	CSVREQMTDIYNEQFF	TGCAGCGTTCGAGAGCAAATGACAGACATTTACAATGAGCAGTTCTTC
TRBV7-8	NA	TRBJ2-5	NA	CASSLTVVQETQYF	TGTGCCAGCAGCTTGACAGTAGTGCAAGAGACCCAGTACTTC
TRBV7-3	NA	TRBJ1-5	NA	CASSLTRVHSNQPQHF	TGTGCCAGCAGCTTAACAAGGGTCCATAGCAATCAGCCCCAGCATTTT
TRBV30	NA	TRBJ2-7	NA	CAWSLDSPYEQYF	TGTGCCTGGAGTCTTGACTCCCCTTACGAGCAGTACTTC
TRBV24-1	NA	TRBJ2-3	NA	CATSDQTGKLTDTQYF	TGTGCCACCAGTGACCAGACAGGCAAACTCACAGATACGCAGTATTTT
TRBV19	TRBD2	TRBJ2-5	once	CASSINGGETQYF	TGTGCCAGTAGTATTAACGGGGGGGAGACCCAGTACTTC
TRBV27	NA	TRBJ1-2	NA	CASSLFQGHYGYTF	TGTGCCAGCAGTTTATTTCAGGGTCACTATGGCTACACCTTC
TRBV6-5	TRBD2	TRBJ2-1	NA	CASSYSVAGVYNEQFF	TGTGCCAGCAGTTACTCGGTAGCGGGAGTATACAATGAGCAGTTCTTC
TRBV6-1	TRBD2	TRBJ2-1	once	CASSERGRAAEQFF	TGTGCCAGCAGTGAACGAGGGAGGGCCGCTGAGCAGTTCTTC
TRBV28	NA	TRBJ1-1	NA	CASSIAAEAFF	TGTGCCAGCAGTATCGCCGCTGAAGCTTTCTTT
TRBV28	TRBD2	TRBJ2-7	NA	CASRTSGSFYEQYF	TGTGCCAGCAGGACTAGCGGGAGTTTTTACGAGCAGTACTTC
TRBV9	NA	TRBJ2-5	NA	CASGEPEYF	TGTGCCAGCGGCGAGCCCGAGTACTTC
TRBV28	NA	TRBJ2-3	NA	CASSSWTGEGTDTQYF	TGTGCCAGCAGTTCCTGGACGGGGGAGGGCACAGATACGCAGTATTTT
TRBV23-1	NA	TRBJ2-1	NA	CASKSRTVTYNEQFF	TGCGCCAGCAAGTCCAGGACTGTAACCTACAATGAGCAGTTCTTC
TRBV28	TRBD1	TRBJ1-4	NA	CASSKGQVDEKLFF	TGTGCCAGCAGTAAGGGACAGGTCGATGAAAAACTGTTTTTT
TRBV27	NA	TRBJ2-2	NA	CASSLSSHSGYSGELFF	TGTGCCAGCAGTTTATCGTCCCATTCGGGGTACTCCGGGGAGCTGTTTTTT
TRBV19	NA	TRBJ2-1	few	CASSTDSLSNEQFF	TGTGCCAGTAGTACGGACAGCCTGAGCAATGAGCAGTTCTTC
TRBV28	TRBD1	TRBJ1-2	NA	CASEDRGNGYTF	TGTGCCAGCGAGGACAGGGGGAATGGCTACACCTTC
TRBV2	NA	TRBJ1-3	NA	CASSSGTGNTIYF	TGTGCCAGCAGTTCCGGGACTGGAAACACCATATATTTT
TRBV29-1	NA	TRBJ1-2	NA	CSGTDTPNNYGYTF	TGCAGCGGCACGGACACGCCTAATAACTATGGCTACACCTTC
TRBV9	TRBD2	TRBJ2-3	NA	CASSVVGSGRDTQYF	TGTGCCAGCAGCGTAGTGGGTAGCGGGCGAGATACGCAGTATTTT
TRBV11-2	NA	TRBJ1-3	NA	CASSLKGRNTIYF	TGTGCCAGCAGCTTAAAGGGGCGGAACACCATATATTTT